One and the same sample provided the 27 T cell receptor beta chains below, sequenced in a study of T-cell reconstitution after alpha-beta-depleted transplantation in children. Preparing the TCRbeta library involved the use of unique molecular identifiers. TCRdb recomputed calls from the PCR reads with MiXCR, one row per CDR3 protein. The repertoire includes about 540,000 distinct CDR3 sequences, roughly 30% of them detected once, and about 35% sits in the top ten. Material: PBMCs, obtained before TCRalphabeta/CD19-depleted stem cell transplant. Receptors were obtained from a boy in the first two years of life with Wiskott-Aldrich syndrome, due to receive a stem cell transplant.

This sequence joins TRBV19 and TRBJ2-1, with 7 nucleotides matching TRBD1. The CDR3 is made up of 14 amino acids. V was clipped by 4 bases and J by 9 bases; unmatched bases: 9. Germline V gene lookup returns CDR1 LNHDA and CDR2 SQIVND (reference sequence). The CDR3 nucleotides read TGTGCCAGTAGTAATCGGAAGGGACAGAGTGAGCAGTTCTTC. It yields the protein CASSNRKGQSEQFF.

The genes are TRBV3-1 and TRBJ1-2; 10 nucleotides match TRBD1. The germline V gene has CDR1 LGHDT and CDR2 YNNKEL (reference sequence). V shed 8 bases, J shed 0 bases, and the junction held 12 bases outside the gene matches. The CDR3 has 17 residues. The CDR3 nucleotides are TGTGCCAGCTGCCCAGACAGGGGGCGCGTGGCTAACTATGGCTACACCTTC. This encodes CASCPDRGRVANYGYTF.

The chain links TRBV20-1 to TRBJ2-7, with D possibly called TRBD1 or TRBD2 (5 bases each). V shed 2 bases and J shed 3 bases, with 14 bases lying between them. Germline V gives CDR1 DFQATT, CDR2 SNEGSKA (reference sequence). This CDR3 is 14 amino acids long. DNA for the CDR3: TGCAGTGCTAGACCTCCGGGACCTCGCTACGAGCAGTACTTC. Translating it yields CSARPPGPRYEQYF.

The chain couples TRBV20-1 to TRBJ2-3; D is undetermined. The germline CDR1 and CDR2 sequences are DFQATT and SNEGSKA (reference sequence). The CDR3 runs to 10 residues. CDR3 amino acids: CSVRIDTQYF. The CDR3 nucleotides are TGCAGCGTTCGGATAGATACGCAGTATTTT.

This clonotype has a handful of counts. DNA of the CDR3: TGTGCCACCAGCTCTTGGCAGGCCACTGAAGCTTTCTTT. It encodes CATSSWQATEAFF. The gene calls are TRBV15 and TRBJ1-1; D uncertain. CDR1 and CDR2 from the germline V gene are LNHNV and YYDKDF (reference sequence). The ends were cut back, 5 bases at V and 4 bases at J, with 11 bases in the middle. This CDR3 comprises 13 residues.

To note about this clonotype: A read error may produce the germline difference seen at one junction end. CDR3 DNA sequence: TGTGTCAGCAGCTTGGGGACTTCACAAGAGACCCAGTACTTC. Its protein product is CVSSLGTSQETQYF. This sequence joins TRBV5-8 and TRBJ2-5; a possible D gene is TRBD2 (6 bases). Germline-derived CDR1 and CDR2 are SGHTS and YDEGEE. The CDR3 is 14 residues long.

Only a few counts were recorded for this clonotype. An end of the junction differs from the germline gene, which may be a read error. This chain joins TRBV27 and TRBJ2-2; possibly TRBD2 for D (7 bases). Germline V CDR1 and CDR2: MNHEY, SMNVEV (reference sequence). The CDR3 is 16 residues long. In DNA, the CDR3 is TGTGCCAGCAGTTTTTTCGGGGGGCCGAACACCGTGGAGCTGTTTTTT. Protein product: CASSFFGGPNTVELFF.

This clonotype was counted ten times or more. The CDR3 spells CASSPGLAGARLTDTQYF. The CDR3 DNA is TGCGCCAGCAGCCCAGGACTAGCGGGAGCCAGGCTCACAGATACGCAGTATTTT. V usage is TRBV5-1 and J usage is TRBJ2-3; 13 nucleotides line up with TRBD2. The CDR3 covers 18 residues. Germline-derived CDR1 and CDR2 are SGHRS and YFSETQ. V lost 4 bases and J lost 2; bases outside the gene matches: 10.

This clonotype was recorded a few times. The V gene is TRBV20-1, the J gene TRBJ2-2, with D perhaps matching TRBD1 (5 bases). Trimming pared 5 bases from V and 6 bases from J, leaving 16 bases between. CDR1 and CDR2 from the germline V gene are DFQATT and SNEGSKA (reference sequence). The CDR3 is 14 residues long. The CDR3 sequence is CSASEPRGSGELFF. The DNA for the CDR3 is TGCAGTGCTTCGGAGCCTAGGGGCTCCGGGGAGCTGTTTTTT.

This clonotype has just a few counts. The chain couples TRBV27 to TRBJ1-2, with a possible D match to TRBD1 (6 bases). V shed 6 bases and J shed 4 bases, with 27 bases lying between them. The CDR3 length is 18 residues. Germline V gives CDR1 MNHEY, CDR2 SMNVEV (reference sequence). The CDR3 nucleotides read TGTGCCAGCAGCCCTTCCGGGACAATTGTTAATCTCTCCTATGGCTACACCTTC. As protein: CASSPSGTIVNLSYGYTF.

The chain recombines TRBV5-1 with TRBJ2-5; D remains ambiguous. The CDR3 length is 13 residues. Germline values: CDR1 SGHRS, CDR2 YFSETQ. Deletions cut 2 bases from V and 3 bases from J, with 8 bases between. The DNA for the CDR3 is TGCGCCAGCAGCTTTAGGCCCAAAGAGACCCAGTACTTC. Its translation: CASSFRPKETQYF.

The sample holds a few counts of this clonotype. The chain employs TRBV12-3 or TRBV12-4 and TRBJ2-1; 7 bases are shared with TRBD2. The CDR3 spans 15 residues. The V and J ends lost 7 bases and 2 bases, in that order; junction bases with no gene match: 8. CDR3 sequence: CASTAREVTYNEQFF. The CDR3 region has the DNA TGTGCCAGCACCGCCCGGGAGGTGACCTACAATGAGCAGTTCTTC.

The J gene is TRBJ2-2, the V gene TRBV28; D is possibly TRBD1 or TRBD2 (5 bases each). V was shortened by 8 bases and J by 1 base, with 8 bases between the two germline ends. CDR3 length equals 13 residues. The germline V gene encodes CDR1 MDHEN and CDR2 SYDVKM. The CDR3 reads CASGTVNTGELFF. The DNA for the CDR3 is TGTGCCAGCGGGACGGTGAACACCGGGGAGCTGTTTTTT.

The chain is built from TRBV5-1 and TRBJ2-7; D may correspond to TRBD1 or TRBD2 (5 bases each). Germline CDR1 SGHRS, CDR2 YFSETQ. The V end was cut by 5 bases, the J end by 1 base, with 19 bases between. The CDR3 is 16 residues long. CDR3 loop: CASSPSPGTASYEQYF. The CDR3, as DNA: TGCGCCAGCAGTCCCTCCCCCGGGACGGCATCCTACGAGCAGTACTTC.

The V gene is TRBV5-1, the J gene TRBJ2-1; D is uncertain. V was trimmed by 0 bases and J by 4 bases, leaving 11 bases between them. Germline-derived CDR1 and CDR2 are SGHRS and YFSETQ. The CDR3 is 15 residues long. The CDR3 region has the DNA TGCGCCAGCAGCTTGGACTCTCTCGGGTACAATGAGCAGTTCTTC. This translates into CASSLDSLGYNEQFF.

The chain is built from TRBV5-1 and TRBJ2-5, with D possibly called TRBD1 or TRBD2 (5 bases each). Per germline, CDR1 SGHRS and CDR2 YFSETQ. The CDR3 spans 14 residues. The V end was cut by 4 bases, the J end by 5 bases, with 15 bases between. In nucleotides, the CDR3 is TGCGCCAGCAGCCCCGGGACGTTAGGGGAGACCCAGTACTTC. Translating it yields CASSPGTLGETQYF.

This clonotype was recorded a few times. V is TRBV5-1 and J is TRBJ2-2; 7 bases line up with TRBD1. In germline, CDR1 is SGHRS, CDR2 YFSETQ. This CDR3 is built from 16 residues. V trimming: 4 bases; J trimming: 0 bases; junction bases outside the gene matches: 6. Here the CDR3 reads CASSPDGTANTGELFF. The CDR3 DNA sequence: TGCGCCAGCAGCCCCGACGGGACAGCGAACACCGGGGAGCTGTTTTTT.

The V gene is TRBV5-1, the J gene TRBJ2-7; D gene unclear. V lost 0 bases and J 1 base, leaving 11 bases between the germline ends. The CDR3 runs 15 residues. Germline CDR1 reads SGHRS; CDR2 reads YFSETQ. The CDR3 DNA reads as TGCGCCAGCAGCTTGGGCAGGAGATTTTCCTACGAGCAGTACTTC. Translation gives CASSLGRRFSYEQYF.

The chain combines TRBV29-1 with TRBJ2-3; D is unclear. V was shortened by 4 bases and J by 2 bases, with 10 bases between the two germline ends. Germline V lookup: CDR1 SQVTM, CDR2 ANQGSEA. There are 13 residues in the CDR3. CDR3 loop: CSVAQLLTDTQYF. CDR3 sequence (DNA): TGCAGCGTTGCACAGCTCCTCACAGATACGCAGTATTTT.

Many counts were recorded for this clonotype. This chain uses TRBV7-9 with TRBJ2-5; D perhaps matches TRBD1 (6 bases). V was shortened by 5 bases and J by 5 bases, with 15 bases between the two germline ends. The CDR3 spans 14 residues. Germline V gene data show CDR1 as SEHNR and CDR2 as FQNEAQ (reference sequence). The CDR3 here is CASSARTEGETQYF. CDR3 coding DNA: TGTGCCAGCAGCGCCCGGACAGAGGGCGAGACCCAGTACTTC.

There are a few counts of this clonotype. The chain carries TRBV18 and TRBJ2-7; 7 bases fit TRBD2. The CDR3 extends over 13 amino acids. J was trimmed by 3 bases and V by 4 bases; bases with no gene match: 3. Per germline, CDR1 KGHSH and CDR2 LQKENI. CDR3 region: CASSLWEGYEQYF. As DNA, the CDR3 is TGTGCCAGCTCACTGTGGGAGGGCTACGAGCAGTACTTC.

V and J are TRBV12-3 or TRBV12-4 and TRBJ2-3; D could derive from TRBD1 or TRBD2 (5 bases each). The CDR3 loop spans 14 amino acids. V shed 8 bases and J shed 2 bases, with 14 bases lying between them. The CDR3 sequence: CASLRDHTTDTQYF. The CDR3 DNA sequence: TGTGCCAGCCTTCGGGACCATACCACAGATACGCAGTATTTT.

This clonotype has a handful of counts. The V and J genes are TRBV19 and TRBJ1-5, with a possible D match to TRBD1 (5 bases). The CDR3 is 15 amino acids. The V gene's germline CDR1 is LNHDA and CDR2 SQIVND (reference sequence). Trimming shortened V by 6 bases and J by 3 bases, and 15 bases separated the two germline ends. Here the CDR3 reads CASSLPGRDNQPQHF. The CDR3 region has the DNA TGTGCCAGTAGCCTCCCGGGCAGGGACAATCAGCCCCAGCATTTT.

The rearrangement joins TRBV29-1 to TRBJ1-2; D possibly corresponds to TRBD1 (6 bases). Looked up from germline, CDR1 is SQVTM and CDR2 is ANQGSEA. CDR3 length equals 12 residues. Trimming took 6 bases from V and 3 from J, leaving 11 bases between them. The CDR3 DNA follows: TGCAGCGTCAGGGGCCGGGACTATGGCTACACCTTC. This sequence encodes CSVRGRDYGYTF.

This clonotype was found a few times. This chain connects TRBV24-1 to TRBJ2-2; D gene ambiguous. Trimming took off 3 bases at V and 0 bases at J, with 10 bases between the two ends. Germline CDR1 and CDR2: KGHDR and SFDVKD. This CDR3 is 16 amino acids long. CDR3 residues: CATSDISPANTGELFF. The CDR3 DNA sequence: TGTGCCACCAGTGATATTTCTCCAGCGAACACCGGGGAGCTGTTTTTT.

This clonotype was detected a few times. This chain links TRBV10-3 with TRBJ2-5, with 10 bases lining up with TRBD2. Germline CDR1 reads ENHRY; CDR2 reads SYGVKD. There are 14 residues in the CDR3. After removal of 6 bases from V and 4 bases from J, the junction contained 5 bases not matched to a gene. CDR3 residues: CAISYGLAVETQYF. For the CDR3, the DNA is TGTGCCATCAGCTATGGACTAGCGGTAGAGACCCAGTACTTC.

This clonotype was seen a handful of times. V gene TRBV3-1 combines with J gene TRBJ2-7; D tentatively fits TRBD1 or TRBD2 (5 bases each). Germline CDR1 reads LGHDT; CDR2 reads YNNKEL (reference sequence). The CDR3 is made up of 14 amino acids. V lost 4 bases and J lost 0, with 10 bases in between. The chain's CDR3 is CASSPRGASYEQYF. DNA for the CDR3: TGTGCCAGCAGCCCTAGGGGAGCCTCCTACGAGCAGTACTTC.